Shown below are 32 T cell receptor beta chains from a single sample sequenced in a study of cytomegalovirus exposure and HLA in healthy donors. Researchers ran the PCR with 60 Vbeta and 13 Jbeta primers. TCRdb's copy holds only in-frame clones and misses some; the assay was immunoSEQ multiplex PCR. The sample records 150,000 to 200,000 clones, around 79% being singletons. The sample was PBMCs. The receptors stem from a woman aged 50 to 60 in good health and CMV-seronegative.

A single count supports this clone. This rearrangement joins TRBV19 to TRBJ2-7; 9 nucleotides agree with TRBD1. Germline V gene lookup returns CDR1 LNHDA and CDR2 SQIVND (reference sequence). V lost 5 bases and J lost 3; bases outside the gene matches: 8. This CDR3 has 15 residues. In DNA, the CDR3 is TGTGCCAGTAGTCCCGGGACAGGGATTTACTACGAGCAGTACTTC. Translating it yields CASSPGTGIYYEQYF. Complete variable domain (other parts from reference TRBV19 and TRBJ2-7): DGGITQSPKYLFRKEGQNVTLSCEQNLNHDAMYWYRQDPGQGLRLIYYSQIVNDFQKGDIAEGYSVSREKKESFPLTVTSAQKNPTAFYLCASSPGTGIYYEQYFGPGTRLTVT.

The J gene is TRBJ1-2, the V gene TRBV7-8; D is possibly TRBD1 (6 bases). Per germline, CDR1 SGHVS and CDR2 FQNEAQ. The CDR3 totals 14 residues. Trimming removed 1 base at V and 9 bases at J, with 15 bases between. DNA for the CDR3: TGTGCCAGCAGCTTAGTAGGGACACAGGTTCGCTACACCTTC. This sequence encodes CASSLVGTQVRYTF.

The gene calls are TRBV21-1 and TRBJ1-2; the table's D call, TRBD1, has no DNA check behind it. TRBV21-1 is an annotated pseudogene. This CDR3 is built from 13 residues. CDR3: CASSPGQVYGYTF. CDR3 DNA sequence: TGTGCCAGCAGCCCCGGACAGGTCTATGGCTACACCTTC.

The V gene is TRBV7-2, the J gene TRBJ2-2; 8 bases agree with TRBD2. This CDR3 contains 14 residues. V shed 6 bases, J shed 5 bases, and the junction held 5 bases outside the gene matches. The germline V gene encodes CDR1 SGHTA and CDR2 FQGNSA. CDR3 coding DNA: TGTGCCAGCAGTACGACGGGGGGGACCGGGGAGCTGTTTTTT. Residues: CASSTTGGTGELFF.

The chain is built from TRBV5-4 and TRBJ2-1; possibly TRBD2 for D (6 bases). The CDR3 length is 16 residues. V shed 2 bases and J shed 3 bases, with 15 bases lying between them. Germline V lookup: CDR1 SGHNT, CDR2 YYREEE (reference sequence). CDR3 residues: CASSFRGAGNYNEQFF. The CDR3 region has the DNA TGTGCCAGCAGCTTTCGTGGAGCGGGTAACTACAATGAGCAGTTCTTC.

This clone has a single count. The rearrangement joins TRBV29-1 to TRBJ2-3; D is perhaps TRBD2 (6 bases). V lost 6 bases and J 1 base, leaving 20 bases between the germline ends. Germline loops: CDR1 SQVTM, CDR2 ANQGSEA. The CDR3 loop spans 16 amino acids. In DNA form, the CDR3 reads TGCAGCGTGGCTCGACAACTAGCTTTGGGCACAGATACGCAGTATTTT. It specifies CSVARQLALGTDTQYF.

The chain links TRBV23-1 to TRBJ1-1, with TRBD1 identical over 9 bases. TRBV23-1 falls under the ORF class, with uncertain function. The ends lost 6 bases at V and 0 bases at J; junction bases unmatched: 8. This CDR3 has 16 amino acids. This CDR3 reads CASSADRGEMNTEAFF. DNA of the CDR3: TGCGCCAGCAGCGCCGACAGGGGGGAAATGAACACTGAAGCTTTCTTT.

This chain connects TRBV2 to TRBJ1-1, with a possible D match to TRBD1 (5 bases). With 5 bases removed from V and 3 bases from J, the gap between germline ends came to 10 bases. Germline-derived CDR1 and CDR2 are SNHLY and FYNNEI. CDR3 length equals 13 residues. The CDR3 nucleotides read TGTGCCAGCAGTAAGGGGCGAGACACTGAAGCTTTCTTT. Translating gives CASSKGRDTEAFF. The variable domain in full, completed from reference TRBV2 and TRBJ1-1, reads EPEVTQTPSHQVTQMGQEVILRCVPISNHLYFYWYRQILGQKVEFLVSFYNNEISEKSEIFDDQFSVERPDGSNFTLKIRSTKLEDSAMYFCASSKGRDTEAFFGQGTRLTVV.

This clone has just one count. The chain uses TRBV15 and TRBJ2-2; maybe TRBD1 (5 bases). The germline V gene encodes CDR1 LNHNV and CDR2 YYDKDF (reference sequence). This CDR3 contains 14 residues. The V gene lost 0 bases and the J gene lost 7 bases, with 9 bases spanning the gap. For the CDR3, the DNA is TGTGCCACCAGCAGAGAAGGGGTTGGCGGGGAGCTGTTTTTT. Translated, it gives CATSREGVGGELFF.

V and J are TRBV7-8 and TRBJ2-7; D is ambiguous. Germline values: CDR1 SGHVS, CDR2 FQNEAQ. Trimming stripped 2 bases from V and 5 bases from J, with 7 bases between. The CDR3 extends over 12 amino acids. The CDR3 reads CASSLYLDEQYF. The CDR3 coding sequence is TGTGCCAGCAGCTTATACCTAGACGAGCAGTACTTC. The variable domain in full, completed from reference TRBV7-8 and TRBJ2-7, reads GAGVSQSPRYKVAKRGQDVALRCDPISGHVSLFWYQQALGQGPEFLTYFQNEAQLDKSGLPSDRFFAERPEGSVSTLKIQRTQQEDSAVYLCASSLYLDEQYFGPGTRLTVT.

This clone was recorded once. The chain has TRBV6-5 and TRBJ2-7; 7 bases fit TRBD1. V lost 6 bases, J lost 3 bases, and 5 bases stayed unmatched. This CDR3 has 13 amino acids. The germline V gene has CDR1 MNHEY and CDR2 SVGAGI. The CDR3 sequence is CASRDTGVYEQYF. The CDR3 region has the DNA TGTGCCAGCAGGGATACAGGGGTCTACGAGCAGTACTTC.

This chain uses TRBV7-2 with TRBJ2-7, with unresolved D. Trimming cost V 0 bases and J 2 bases, with 8 bases left between them. Germline V gives CDR1 SGHTA, CDR2 FQGNSA. This CDR3 is built from 14 residues. CDR3 DNA: TGTGCCAGCAGCTTAGCCCCAGTCACCTACGAGCAGTACTTC. Protein: CASSLAPVTYEQYF.

The chain links TRBV13 to TRBJ2-7; D is uncertain. Per the germline V gene, CDR1 is PRHDT and CDR2 is FYEKMQ (reference sequence). Trimming left V 5 bases short and J 2 bases short, with 10 bases between. The CDR3 has 13 residues. The CDR3 nucleotides are TGTGCCAGCAGCGAAACACGGGCCTACGAGCAGTACTTC. Protein: CASSETRAYEQYF.

This clone was observed a single time. This chain uses TRBV5-8 with TRBJ2-1, with 7 bases that match TRBD1. Germline lookup yields CDR1 SGHTS and CDR2 YDEGEE. Trimming cost V 2 bases and J 10 bases; bases outside gene matches: 12. The length of the CDR3 is 15 residues. The DNA of the CDR3 is TGTGCCAGCAGCTTCTCCGGGACAGTAGCCTCGGAGCAGTTCTTC. Amino acids: CASSFSGTVASEQFF.

Note on this clone: Other DNA sequences of this sample code for an identical CDR3. The rearrangement joins TRBV5-6 to TRBJ1-1, with D possibly TRBD1 on 5 matching bases. Trimming removed 1 base from V and 0 bases from J, with 10 bases in between. The CDR3 spans 15 residues. Germline V gene data show CDR1 as SGHDT and CDR2 as YYEEEE. CDR3 in DNA: TGTGCCAGCAGCTTGCCCGGGGGATTGAACACTGAAGCTTTCTTT. Translating it yields CASSLPGGLNTEAFF.

V and J are TRBV27 and TRBJ2-7; 10 nucleotides line up with TRBD1. Germline V gene data show CDR1 as MNHEY and CDR2 as SMNVEV (reference sequence). V was clipped by 6 bases and J by 1 base; unmatched bases: 12. The length of the CDR3 is 17 residues. CDR3 amino acids: CASSSPGQGRSSYEQYF. In DNA form, the CDR3 reads TGTGCCAGCAGCTCCCCGGGACAGGGGCGGTCGTCCTACGAGCAGTACTTC.

The chain carries TRBV7-3 and TRBJ1-1; no definite D call. V lost 4 bases, J lost 1 base, and 16 bases lay in between. This CDR3 has 16 amino acids. The germline gives CDR1 SGHTA, CDR2 FQGTGA. Here the CDR3 reads CASSSEGRLPNTEAFF. In DNA form, the CDR3 reads TGTGCCAGCAGCTCCGAGGGAAGGCTCCCGAACACTGAAGCTTTCTTT.

The chain couples TRBV2 to TRBJ1-1, with D hard to call. Deletions cut 2 bases from V and 2 bases from J, with 12 bases between. The length of the CDR3 is 15 residues. Per germline, CDR1 SNHLY and CDR2 FYNNEI. CDR3: CASSERIRLNTEAFF. DNA of the CDR3: TGTGCCAGCAGTGAACGGATCAGGCTTAACACTGAAGCTTTCTTT.

This rearrangement joins TRBV7-2 to TRBJ1-2, with TRBD1 matching 10 bases. CDR1 and CDR2 (germline): SGHTA, FQGNSA. This CDR3 contains 15 residues. With V trimmed by 5 bases and J by 3 bases, 6 bases remained unmatched. In nucleotides, the CDR3 is TGTGCCAGCAGCCCTCAGGGACAGGGGTACTATGGCTACACCTTC. It yields the protein CASSPQGQGYYGYTF.

This chain links TRBV9 with TRBJ1-6, with D perhaps matching TRBD1 (5 bases). This CDR3 has 15 residues. V lost 4 bases, J lost 4 bases, and 12 bases lay in between. CDR1 is SGDLS, CDR2 YYNGEE, per germline. CDR3 coding DNA: TGTGCCAGCAGCACTGTGGGGGGTTATAATTCACCCCTCCACTTT. This sequence encodes CASSTVGGYNSPLHF.

The V gene is TRBV4-3, the J gene TRBJ2-3, with 8 bases aligning to TRBD2. The CDR3 has 15 residues. The germline gives CDR1 LGHNA, CDR2 YSLEER. The junction had 8 bases not matched to a gene; V was cut back by 0 bases and J by 9 bases. This chain's CDR3 is CASSQDGSGRGTQYF. The CDR3 DNA follows: TGCGCCAGCAGCCAAGATGGGTCCGGGAGGGGAACGCAGTATTTT.

The chain links TRBV7-2 to TRBJ1-2; unclear D gene. Germline V gene data show CDR1 as SGHTA and CDR2 as FQGNSA. The V and J ends lost 2 bases and 2 bases respectively, with 15 bases between them. This CDR3 is built from 16 residues. The CDR3 DNA follows: TGTGCCAGCAGCTTAACGGTCGGCGACAAAAACTATGGCTACACCTTC. It translates to CASSLTVGDKNYGYTF.

The J gene is TRBJ2-2, the V gene TRBV7-2; TRBD1 matches at 12 bases. Germline CDR1 SGHTA, CDR2 FQGNSA. The CDR3 runs to 18 residues. J was trimmed by 6 bases and V by 1 base; bases with no gene match: 9. CDR3 nucleotides: TGTGCCAGCAGCTTAGGGGGACAGGGGGCAATAATGGCCGGGGAGCTGTTTTTT. This translates into CASSLGGQGAIMAGELFF.

The chain recombines TRBV15 with TRBJ1-6, with TRBD1 identical over 7 bases. The CDR3 length is 15 residues. Germline V gives CDR1 LNHNV, CDR2 YYDKDF (reference sequence). V lost 0 bases to trimming and J lost 9 bases; unmatched junction nucleotides: 5. The CDR3 region is CATSRDQGQASPLHF. Here the CDR3 DNA reads TGTGCCACCAGCAGAGATCAAGGACAGGCTTCACCCCTCCACTTT.

This clone was detected once. The rearrangement joins TRBV7-2 to TRBJ1-6; no clear D gene. This CDR3 has 14 amino acids. The germline gives CDR1 SGHTA, CDR2 FQGNSA. Trimming pared 1 base from V and 4 bases from J, leaving 5 bases between. This CDR3 is CASSLERYNSPLHF. CDR3 nucleotide sequence: TGTGCCAGCAGCTTAGAACGGTATAATTCACCCCTCCACTTT.

This clone has just a few counts. This chain connects TRBV7-9 to TRBJ1-1; D is ambiguous. V lost 3 bases and J 0 bases, leaving 11 bases between the germline ends. This CDR3 has 15 amino acids. Germline V gene lookup returns CDR1 SEHNR and CDR2 FQNEAQ (reference sequence). CDR3 DNA sequence: TGTGCCAGCAGCTTCGTCAGTACCATGAACACTGAAGCTTTCTTT. This gives the protein CASSFVSTMNTEAFF.

This clone was counted a few times. V is TRBV5-1 and J is TRBJ2-7; the match to TRBD1 covers 7 bases. This CDR3 is built from 13 residues. The V gene's germline CDR1 is SGHRS and CDR2 YFSETQ. The junction had 8 bases not matched to a gene; V was cut back by 4 bases and J by 7 bases. The CDR3 is CASSVRQGGEQYF. The CDR3 DNA reads TGCGCCAGCAGCGTAAGACAGGGTGGGGAGCAGTACTTC.

J is TRBJ1-1 and V is TRBV20-1, with D unclear. Germline V CDR1 and CDR2: DFQATT, SNEGSKA (reference sequence). This CDR3 comprises 11 residues. V dropped 5 bases and J dropped 3 bases, with 7 bases sitting between them. This CDR3 is CSASDYTEAFF. DNA of the CDR3: TGCAGTGCTTCTGACTACACTGAAGCTTTCTTT.

J is TRBJ2-7 and V is TRBV10-3; D uncertain. The CDR3 is made up of 13 amino acids. CDR1 and CDR2 (germline): ENHRY, SYGVKD. V dropped 5 bases and J dropped 0 bases, with 8 bases sitting between them. CDR3 in amino acids: CAISPGSSYEQYF. The CDR3 DNA follows: TGTGCCATCAGTCCCGGTTCCTCCTACGAGCAGTACTTC.

The genes are TRBV5-1 and TRBJ1-4; TRBD1 agrees at 7 bases. The CDR3 length is 16 residues. Germline loops: CDR1 SGHRS, CDR2 YFSETQ. Trimming took 1 base from V and 3 from J; bases not matched to a gene: 6. The CDR3 protein is CASSLIGQAANEKLFF. In nucleotides, the CDR3 is TGCGCCAGCAGCTTGATAGGACAGGCAGCTAATGAAAAACTGTTTTTT.

The gene calls are TRBV9 and TRBJ2-6; 10 nucleotides match TRBD1. Germline loops: CDR1 SGDLS, CDR2 YYNGEE. The CDR3 has 17 residues. Unmatched junction bases numbered 2, after V lost 0 bases and J lost 2 bases. This CDR3 is CASSVVGQGAGANVLTF. The CDR3 DNA reads as TGTGCCAGCAGCGTAGTAGGACAGGGGGCTGGGGCCAACGTCCTGACTTTC.

This sequence joins TRBV7-2 and TRBJ1-2, with a tentative D call TRBD1 (6 bases). Germline lookup yields CDR1 SGHTA and CDR2 FQGNSA. Trimming took 2 bases from V and 5 from J, leaving 15 bases between them. This CDR3 is 15 amino acids long. Here the CDR3 DNA reads TGTGCCAGCAGCTTAACCCGGGACATACCTTATGGCTACACCTTC. Amino acid sequence: CASSLTRDIPYGYTF.